This T cell receptor beta chain was sequenced in a study of T cells in Graves' hyperthyroidism and ophthalmopathy. Study as a whole: Peripheral blood draws took place at initial diagnosis, ahead of any treatment.

This CDR3 is 14 amino acids long. Germline V gene sequence: CDR1 MDHEN, CDR2 SYDVKM. V was trimmed by 8 bases and J by 0 bases, leaving 14 bases between them. General study findings and limits: Ophthalmopathy and stable hyperthyroidism were separated by a 13 V-J model. For ophthalmopathy, model prediction preceded onset by a median roughly 6.5 months.

RNA transcripts provided the source from which TCR beta CDR3 regions were amplified. Researchers ran a first-round RT-PCR on the TCR CDR3 using the HTBI primer set. TCRdb reanalysed the multiplex PCR reads using MiXCR and keeps one entry per CDR3 protein. The sample has 600,000 or so distinct CDR3 sequences; 14% are singletons. This clonotype was observed at least ten times. Its antigen is unknown. The gene calls are TRBV28 and TRBJ2-7, with D possibly being TRBD2 (6 bases). The receptor's source is a young woman with Graves' ophthalmopathy. Sequencing input: blood. CDR3: CASDEWRDSYEQYF. The CDR3, as DNA: TGTGCCAGCGACGAGTGGAGGGACTCCTACGAGCAGTACTTC.